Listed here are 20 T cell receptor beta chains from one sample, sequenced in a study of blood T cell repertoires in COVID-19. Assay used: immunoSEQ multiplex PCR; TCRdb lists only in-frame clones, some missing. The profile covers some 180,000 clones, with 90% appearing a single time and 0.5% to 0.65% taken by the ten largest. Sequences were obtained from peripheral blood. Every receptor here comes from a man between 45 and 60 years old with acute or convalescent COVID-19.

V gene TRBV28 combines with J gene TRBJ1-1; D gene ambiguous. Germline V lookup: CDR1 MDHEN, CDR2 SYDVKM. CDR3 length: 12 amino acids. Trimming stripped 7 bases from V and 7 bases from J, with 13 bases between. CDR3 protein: CASTGKIREAFF. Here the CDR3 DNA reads TGTGCCAGCACGGGGAAAATCCGTGAAGCTTTCTTT.

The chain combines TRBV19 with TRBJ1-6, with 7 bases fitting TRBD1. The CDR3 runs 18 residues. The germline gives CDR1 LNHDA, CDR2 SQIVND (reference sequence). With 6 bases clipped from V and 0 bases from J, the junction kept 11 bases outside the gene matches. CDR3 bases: TGTGCCAGTAGAGGGGGTCCGGGACAGAGCTCCTATAATTCACCCCTCCACTTT. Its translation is CASRGGPGQSSYNSPLHF.

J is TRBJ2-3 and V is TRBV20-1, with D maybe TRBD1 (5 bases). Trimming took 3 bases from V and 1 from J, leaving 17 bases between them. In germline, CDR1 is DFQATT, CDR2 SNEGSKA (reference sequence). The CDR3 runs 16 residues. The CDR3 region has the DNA TGCAGTGCTAGTTTATACTCCGACAGAGGCACAGATACGCAGTATTTT. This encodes CSASLYSDRGTDTQYF.

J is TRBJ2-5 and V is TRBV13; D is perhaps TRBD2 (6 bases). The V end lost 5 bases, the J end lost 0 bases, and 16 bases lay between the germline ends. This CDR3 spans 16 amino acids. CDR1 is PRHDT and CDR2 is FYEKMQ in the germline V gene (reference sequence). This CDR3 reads CASSLRRGVYQETQYF. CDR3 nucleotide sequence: TGTGCCAGCAGCCTCCGACGCGGGGTTTACCAAGAGACCCAGTACTTC.

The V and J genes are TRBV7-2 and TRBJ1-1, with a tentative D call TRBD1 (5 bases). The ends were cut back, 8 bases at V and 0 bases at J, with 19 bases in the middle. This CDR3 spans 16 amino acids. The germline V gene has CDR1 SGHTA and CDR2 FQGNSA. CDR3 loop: CASVNRKVGVNTEAFF. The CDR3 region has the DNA TGTGCCAGCGTAAACAGGAAAGTAGGGGTGAACACTGAAGCTTTCTTT.

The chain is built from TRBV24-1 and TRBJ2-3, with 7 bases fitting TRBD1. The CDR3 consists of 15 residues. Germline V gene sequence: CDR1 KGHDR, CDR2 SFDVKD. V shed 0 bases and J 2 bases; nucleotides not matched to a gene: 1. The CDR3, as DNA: TGTGCCACCAGTGATTTGGGGACAGACACAGATACGCAGTATTTT. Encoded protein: CATSDLGTDTDTQYF.

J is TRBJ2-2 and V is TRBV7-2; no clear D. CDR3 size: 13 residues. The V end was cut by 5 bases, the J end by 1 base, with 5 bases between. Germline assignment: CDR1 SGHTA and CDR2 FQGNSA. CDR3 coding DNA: TGTGCCAGCAGCACGGGGAACACCGGGGAGCTGTTTTTT. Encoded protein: CASSTGNTGELFF.

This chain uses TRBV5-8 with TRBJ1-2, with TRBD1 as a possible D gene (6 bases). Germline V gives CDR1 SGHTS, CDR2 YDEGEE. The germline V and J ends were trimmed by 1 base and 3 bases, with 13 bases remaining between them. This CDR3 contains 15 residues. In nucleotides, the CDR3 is TGTGCCAGCAGCTTGAGAGTTGGGGGCTACTATGGCTACACCTTC. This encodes CASSLRVGGYYGYTF. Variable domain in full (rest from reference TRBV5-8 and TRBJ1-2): EAGVTQSPTHLIKTRGQQATLRCSPISGHTSVYWYQQALGLGLQFLLWYDEGEERNRGNFPPRFSGRQFPNYSSELNVNALELEDSALYLCASSLRVGGYYGYTFGSGTRLTVV.

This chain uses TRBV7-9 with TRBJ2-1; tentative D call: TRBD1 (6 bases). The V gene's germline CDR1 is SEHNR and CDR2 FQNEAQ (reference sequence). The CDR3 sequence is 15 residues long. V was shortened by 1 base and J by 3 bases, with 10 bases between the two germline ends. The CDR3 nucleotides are TGTGCCAGCAGCTTAGGGGCAGGGGTCTACAATGAGCAGTTCTTC. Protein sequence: CASSLGAGVYNEQFF. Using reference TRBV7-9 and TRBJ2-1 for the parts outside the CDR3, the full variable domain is DTGVSQNPRHKITKRGQNVTFRCDPISEHNRLYWYRQTLGQGPEFLTYFQNEAQLEKSRLLSDRFSAERPKGSFSTLEIQRTEQGDSAMYLCASSLGAGVYNEQFFGPGTRLTVL.

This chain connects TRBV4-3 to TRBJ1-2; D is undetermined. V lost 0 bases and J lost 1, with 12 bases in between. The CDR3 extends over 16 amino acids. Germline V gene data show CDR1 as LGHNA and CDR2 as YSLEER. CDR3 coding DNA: TGCGCCAGCAGCCAAGAAGCTCGAGCGCTTAACTATGGCTACACCTTC. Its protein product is CASSQEARALNYGYTF.

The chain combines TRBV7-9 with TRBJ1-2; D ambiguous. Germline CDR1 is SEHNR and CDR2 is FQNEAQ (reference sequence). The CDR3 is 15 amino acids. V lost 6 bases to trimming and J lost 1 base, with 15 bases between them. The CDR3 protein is CASSPPSLINYGYTF. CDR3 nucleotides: TGTGCCAGCAGTCCCCCAAGCCTAATTAACTATGGCTACACCTTC. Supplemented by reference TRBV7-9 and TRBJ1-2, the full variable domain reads DTGVSQNPRHKITKRGQNVTFRCDPISEHNRLYWYRQTLGQGPEFLTYFQNEAQLEKSRLLSDRFSAERPKGSFSTLEIQRTEQGDSAMYLCASSPPSLINYGYTFGSGTRLTVV.

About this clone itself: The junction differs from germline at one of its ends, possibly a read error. The CDR3 protein is CAIRSDMNIEAFF. CDR3 nucleotides: TGTGCCATCCGATCGGACATGAACATTGAAGCTTTCTTT. The V and J genes are TRBV28 and TRBJ1-1; TRBD1 might be the D (5 bases). The CDR3 totals 13 residues. Germline CDR1 reads MDHEN; CDR2 reads SYDVKM.

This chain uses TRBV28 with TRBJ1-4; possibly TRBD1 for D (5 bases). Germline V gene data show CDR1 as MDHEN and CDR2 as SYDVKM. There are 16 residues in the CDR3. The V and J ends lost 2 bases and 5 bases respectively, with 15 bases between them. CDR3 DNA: TGTGCCAGCAGTTTAGGGCAGGGAGGACACAATGAAAAACTGTTTTTT. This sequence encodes CASSLGQGGHNEKLFF.

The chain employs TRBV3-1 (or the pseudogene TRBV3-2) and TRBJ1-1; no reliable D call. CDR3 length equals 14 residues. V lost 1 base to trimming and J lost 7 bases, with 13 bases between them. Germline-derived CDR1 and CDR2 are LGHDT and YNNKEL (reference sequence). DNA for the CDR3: TGTGCCAGCAGCCAAGGGGGTCACAGCGGTGAAGCTTTCTTT. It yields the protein CASSQGGHSGEAFF.

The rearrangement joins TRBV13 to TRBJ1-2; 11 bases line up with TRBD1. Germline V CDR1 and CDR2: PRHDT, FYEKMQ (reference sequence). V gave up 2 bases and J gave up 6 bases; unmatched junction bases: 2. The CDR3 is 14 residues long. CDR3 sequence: CASSLWGQGDGYTF. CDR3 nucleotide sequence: TGTGCCAGCAGCTTATGGGGACAGGGGGATGGCTACACCTTC. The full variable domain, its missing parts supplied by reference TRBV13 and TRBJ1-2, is AAGVIQSPRHLIKEKRETATLKCYPIPRHDTVYWYQQGPGQDPQFLISFYEKMQSDKGSIPDRFSAQQFSDYHSELNMSSLELGDSALYFCASSLWGQGDGYTFGSGTRLTVV.

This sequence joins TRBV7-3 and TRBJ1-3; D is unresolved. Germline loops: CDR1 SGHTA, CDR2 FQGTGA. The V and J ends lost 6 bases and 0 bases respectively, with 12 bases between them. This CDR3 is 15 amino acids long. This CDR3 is CASSFQVYSGNTIYF. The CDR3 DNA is TGTGCCAGCAGTTTTCAGGTTTACTCTGGAAACACCATATATTTT.

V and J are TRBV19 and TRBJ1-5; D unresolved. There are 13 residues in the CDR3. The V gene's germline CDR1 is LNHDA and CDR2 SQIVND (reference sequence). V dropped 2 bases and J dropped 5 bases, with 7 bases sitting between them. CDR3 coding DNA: TGTGCCAGTAGTATACCCGGGTATCAGCCCCAGCATTTT. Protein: CASSIPGYQPQHF.

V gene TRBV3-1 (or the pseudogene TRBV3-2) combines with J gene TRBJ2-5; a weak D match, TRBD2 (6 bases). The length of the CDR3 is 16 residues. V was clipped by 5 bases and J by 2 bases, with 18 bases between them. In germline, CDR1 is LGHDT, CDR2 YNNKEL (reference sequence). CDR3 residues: CASSTQEGYGQETQYF. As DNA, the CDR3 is TGTGCCAGCAGCACCCAGGAGGGGTACGGTCAAGAGACCCAGTACTTC.

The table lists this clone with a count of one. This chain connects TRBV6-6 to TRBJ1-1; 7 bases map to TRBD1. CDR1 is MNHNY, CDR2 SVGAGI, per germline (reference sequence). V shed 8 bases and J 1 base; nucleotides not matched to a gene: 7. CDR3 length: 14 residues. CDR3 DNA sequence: TGTGCCAGCGCAATGACAGGGACGAACACTGAAGCTTTCTTT. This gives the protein CASAMTGTNTEAFF.

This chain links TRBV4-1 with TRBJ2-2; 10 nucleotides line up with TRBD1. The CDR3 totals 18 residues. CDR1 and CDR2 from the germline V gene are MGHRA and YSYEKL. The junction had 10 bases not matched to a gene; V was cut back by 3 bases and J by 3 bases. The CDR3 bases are TGCGCCAGCAGCCACCTCCTCCGGGACAGGGGAGACACCGGGGAGCTGTTTTTT. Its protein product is CASSHLLRDRGDTGELFF.